What follows describes a single T cell receptor (beta chain). Per the germline V gene, CDR1 is LNHDA and CDR2 is SQIVND (reference sequence). CDR3 size: 16 residues. Trimming removed 3 bases from V and 4 bases from J, with 16 bases in between. The data were obtained in a study of shared clonotypes between healthy human individuals. TCRdb keeps only in-frame clones here, not all; method: immunoSEQ multiplex PCR. The table lists around 2,000,000 clones, roughly 94% of them singletons. Specimen: naive CD4+ T cells sorted from blood. As to subset: CD45RA+ positively selected. The chain carries TRBV19 and TRBJ1-5, with unresolved D. The receptor comes from a man aged 18 to 35 in good health. The CDR3 DNA reads as TGTGCCAGTAGTATTAGGGCCCCGACCCTTAATCAGCCCCAGCATTTT. This encodes CASSIRAPTLNQPQHF.